Described below is a single T cell receptor (beta chain) sequence and its context. The V gene lost 0 bases and the J gene lost 5 bases, with 13 bases spanning the gap. Germline CDR1 is KGHSH and CDR2 is LQKENI. This CDR3 comprises 15 residues. The data belong to a study of blood T cell repertoires in COVID-19. Study-wide context: The United States, Italy and Spain provided the acute and convalescent COVID-19 samples. The cDNA or gDNA used as material had been derived from T cells, B-cell-depleted T cells, or PBMCs.

Study processing details: Estimation of nucleated cell counts relied on the amplification of reference gene primers. The method was immunoSEQ multiplex PCR; TCRdb's version includes in-frame clones alone and lacks a portion of them. The D gene and trimming were derived from the DNA, and the V and J assignments and clone size from that table. The repertoire holds about 170,000 clones, over 65% seen once, with approximately 8% in the top ten. This chain uses TRBV18 with TRBJ1-1, with D hard to call. The clonotype comes from a man aged 55-75 years with acute or convalescent COVID-19. Sequenced material: peripheral blood. As DNA, the CDR3 is TGTGCCAGCTCACCACCGGCCGGGGTTGGGACTGAAGCTTTCTTT. This gives the protein CASSPPAGVGTEAFF.